Listed here are 3 T cell receptor beta chains from one sample, sequenced in a study of blood T cell repertoires in COVID-19. Sequencing used immunoSEQ multiplex PCR; TCRdb keeps in-frame clones, though not all of them. This sample has about 120,000 clones; 85% occur once, and the top ten carry around 27%. Sequencing input: peripheral blood. The receptors come from a woman over 75 with acute or convalescent COVID-19.

The chain links TRBV3-1 (or the pseudogene TRBV3-2) to TRBJ1-2; TRBD1 matches 7 bases. Germline V gives CDR1 LGHDT, CDR2 YNNKEL (reference sequence). With 2 bases clipped from V and 3 bases from J, the junction kept 6 bases outside the gene matches. This CDR3 is built from 15 residues. The CDR3 bases are TGTGCCAGCAGCCAACTGGGGACAGCCCACTATGGCTACACCTTC. It encodes CASSQLGTAHYGYTF.

The rearrangement joins TRBV3-1 (or the pseudogene TRBV3-2) to TRBJ1-6; D unresolved. This CDR3 contains 15 residues. V was trimmed by 3 bases and J by 10 bases, leaving 16 bases between them. Germline-derived CDR1 and CDR2 are LGHDT and YNNKEL (reference sequence). The CDR3 nucleotides are TGTGCCAGCAGCCAGTCTGTGGGCATTGGGTCACCCCTCCACTTT. Protein sequence: CASSQSVGIGSPLHF.

CDR3 region: CASRAGRNTGELFF. CDR3 nucleotide sequence: TGTGCCAGCAGGGCGGGCCGAAACACCGGGGAGCTGTTTTTT. The chain employs TRBV6-5 and TRBJ2-2, with a weak D call TRBD2 (5 bases). From germline, CDR1 is MNHEY and CDR2 SVGAGI. The V end lost 6 bases, the J end lost 2 bases, and 10 bases lay between the germline ends. CDR3 length: 14 amino acids.